Shown below are 11 T cell receptor beta chains from a single sample sequenced in a study of blood T cells in healthy people across ages. Together with a sample-barcoded 5' primer, a J-beta primer mix was included in a second PCR lasting roughly 6 to 12 cycles. Via MiXCR, TCRdb re-called the 5' RACE reads, giving one row per CDR3 protein. The sample lists about 970,000 distinct CDR3 sequences, roughly 51% occurring once. The specimen was blood. The receptors were sampled from a woman aged 55-70 years in good health.

The V gene is TRBV5-1, the J gene TRBJ2-1; 11 bases map to TRBD2. The CDR3 extends over 13 amino acids. The J segment lost 6 bases and the V segment lost 6 bases, leaving 2 bases of the junction unmatched. The germline V gene has CDR1 SGHRS and CDR2 YFSETQ. The CDR3 DNA is TGCGCCAGCAATGGACTAGCGGGCAATGAGCAGTTCTTC. As protein: CASNGLAGNEQFF.

This clonotype was seen more than once but under ten times. The chain carries TRBV6-5 and TRBJ2-1, with no clear D. Per the germline V gene, CDR1 is MNHEY and CDR2 is SVGAGI. V dropped 6 bases and J dropped 14 bases, with 23 bases sitting between them. CDR3 length: 14 amino acids. The CDR3 DNA follows: TGTGCCAGCAGCCGAACCGTGGGTGGGATGGAGAAGTTCTTC. Translating gives CASSRTVGGMEKFF.

This clonotype was detected a few times. This sequence joins TRBV27 and TRBJ2-7; no definite D call. In germline, CDR1 is MNHEY, CDR2 SMNVEV (reference sequence). Trimming removed 3 bases at V and 2 bases at J, with 14 bases between. The CDR3 is 15 amino acids. CDR3 nucleotide sequence: TGTGCCAGCAGTTTGTTACCTAGGTCGGCCTACGAGCAGTACTTC. It encodes CASSLLPRSAYEQYF.

The V gene is TRBV20-1, the J gene TRBJ2-1; D possibly matches TRBD1 or TRBD2 (6 bases each). This CDR3 contains 14 residues. The germline CDR1 and CDR2 sequences are DFQATT and SNEGSKA (reference sequence). Deletions cut 1 base from V and 4 bases from J, with 11 bases between. CDR3 amino acids: CSARAGAGYNEQFF. The CDR3 bases are TGCAGTGCTAGAGCGGGGGCAGGTTACAATGAGCAGTTCTTC.

The rearrangement links TRBV6-5 to TRBJ2-7, with a tentative D call TRBD1 (8 bases). V was clipped by 5 bases and J by 3 bases, with 17 bases between them. CDR3 length: 15 amino acids. Germline V gives CDR1 MNHEY, CDR2 SVGAGI. CDR3 bases: TGTGCCAGCAGTCACAAGGACAGGGAGGGCTACGAGCAGTACTTC. Translating it yields CASSHKDREGYEQYF.

The chain carries TRBV7-9 and TRBJ2-3; 7 bases match TRBD2. After removal of 6 bases from V and 1 base from J, the junction contained 1 base not matched to a gene. Germline loops: CDR1 SEHNR, CDR2 FQNEAQ (reference sequence). CDR3 length: 13 amino acids. CDR3 protein: CASRLARTDTQYF. The CDR3 DNA follows: TGTGCCAGCAGACTAGCGCGCACAGATACGCAGTATTTT.

This chain joins TRBV15 and TRBJ1-1, with a tentative D call TRBD1 (6 bases). Trimming shortened V by 0 bases and J by 1 base, and 9 bases separated the two germline ends. The CDR3 totals 15 residues. CDR1 is LNHNV and CDR2 is YYDKDF in the germline V gene (reference sequence). Here the CDR3 reads CATSRDQGQNTEAFF. DNA for the CDR3: TGTGCCACCAGCAGAGATCAGGGACAGAACACTGAAGCTTTCTTT.

The genes are TRBV6-5 and TRBJ1-5; TRBD1 aligns across 7 bases. Germline V CDR1 and CDR2: MNHEY, SVGAGI. The length of the CDR3 is 15 residues. Germline trimming cut 6 bases from V and 2 bases from J; bases unmatched to any gene: 7. As DNA, the CDR3 is TGTGCCAGCAGGCCCACCCAGGGGGGCAATCAGCCCCAGCATTTT. Protein: CASRPTQGGNQPQHF.

The rearrangement uses TRBV7-7 and TRBJ1-1, with D uncertain. The CDR3 spans 13 residues. The germline V gene encodes CDR1 SSHAT and CDR2 FNYEAQ (reference sequence). Trimming cost V 5 bases and J 5 bases, with 12 bases left between them. CDR3 sequence reads: CASSLGKGTEAFF. The DNA of the CDR3 is TGTGCCAGCAGCCTCGGCAAGGGTACTGAAGCTTTCTTT.

V gene TRBV6-5 combines with J gene TRBJ2-3; D is undetermined. V was pared by 4 bases and J by 3 bases, with 11 bases between. Per the germline V gene, CDR1 is MNHEY and CDR2 is SVGAGI. The CDR3 has 14 residues. The CDR3 nucleotides are TGTGCCAGCAGTTCCTATCCGGAGACAGATACGCAGTATTTT. Its protein is CASSSYPETDTQYF.

The CDR3 DNA is TGCGCCAGCAGCCAAACAGCCGGGACAGGGGCATCACCCCTCCACTTT. Translated: CASSQTAGTGASPLHF. The rearrangement joins TRBV4-3 to TRBJ1-6; 10 bases match TRBD1. There are 16 residues in the CDR3. CDR1 and CDR2 (germline): LGHNA, YSLEER. V gave up 2 bases and J gave up 10 bases; unmatched junction bases: 8.